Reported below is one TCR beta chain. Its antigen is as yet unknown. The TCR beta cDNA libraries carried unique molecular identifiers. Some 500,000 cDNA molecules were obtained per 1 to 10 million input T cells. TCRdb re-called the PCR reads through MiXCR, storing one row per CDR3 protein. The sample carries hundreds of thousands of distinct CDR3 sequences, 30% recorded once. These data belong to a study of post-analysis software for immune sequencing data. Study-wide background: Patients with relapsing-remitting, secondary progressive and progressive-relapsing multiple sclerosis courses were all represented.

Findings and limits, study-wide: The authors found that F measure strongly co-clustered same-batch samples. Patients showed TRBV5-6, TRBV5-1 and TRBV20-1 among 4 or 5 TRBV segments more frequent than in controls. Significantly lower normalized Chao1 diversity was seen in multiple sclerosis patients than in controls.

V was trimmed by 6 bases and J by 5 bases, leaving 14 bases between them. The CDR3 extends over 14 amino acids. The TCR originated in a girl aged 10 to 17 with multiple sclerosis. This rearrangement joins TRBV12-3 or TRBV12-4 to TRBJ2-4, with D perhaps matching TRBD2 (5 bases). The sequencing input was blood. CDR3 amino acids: CASRRASDQNIQYF. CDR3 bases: TGTGCCAGCAGGCGGGCCTCAGATCAAAACATTCAGTACTTC.